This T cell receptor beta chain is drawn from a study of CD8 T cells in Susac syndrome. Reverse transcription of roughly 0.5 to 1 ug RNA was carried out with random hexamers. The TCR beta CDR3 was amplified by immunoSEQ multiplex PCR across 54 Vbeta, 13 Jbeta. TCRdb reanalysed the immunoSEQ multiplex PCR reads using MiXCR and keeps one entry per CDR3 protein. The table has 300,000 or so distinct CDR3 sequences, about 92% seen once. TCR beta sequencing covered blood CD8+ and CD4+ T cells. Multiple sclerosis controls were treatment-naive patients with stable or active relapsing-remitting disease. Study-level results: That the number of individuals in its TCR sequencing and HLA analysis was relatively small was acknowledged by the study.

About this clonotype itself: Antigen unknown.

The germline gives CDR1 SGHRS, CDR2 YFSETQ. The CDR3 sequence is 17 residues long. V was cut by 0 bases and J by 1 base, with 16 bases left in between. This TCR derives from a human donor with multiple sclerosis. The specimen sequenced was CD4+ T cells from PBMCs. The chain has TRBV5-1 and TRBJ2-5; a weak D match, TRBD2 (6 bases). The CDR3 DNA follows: TGCGCCAGCAGCTTGGTTCCCCCGGGAGTGGCCCAAGAGACCCAGTACTTC. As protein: CASSLVPPGVAQETQYF.